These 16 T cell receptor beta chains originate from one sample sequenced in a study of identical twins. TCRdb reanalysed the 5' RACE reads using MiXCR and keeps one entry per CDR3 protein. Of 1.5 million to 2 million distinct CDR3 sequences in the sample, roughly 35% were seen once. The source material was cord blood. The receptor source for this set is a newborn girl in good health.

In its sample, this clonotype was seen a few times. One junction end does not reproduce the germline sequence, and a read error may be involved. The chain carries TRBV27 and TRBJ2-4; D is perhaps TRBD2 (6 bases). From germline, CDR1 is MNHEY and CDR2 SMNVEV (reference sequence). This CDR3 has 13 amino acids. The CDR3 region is CTRRAGSKNIQYF. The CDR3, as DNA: TGTACCAGGAGGGCCGGGTCCAAAAACATTCAGTACTTC.

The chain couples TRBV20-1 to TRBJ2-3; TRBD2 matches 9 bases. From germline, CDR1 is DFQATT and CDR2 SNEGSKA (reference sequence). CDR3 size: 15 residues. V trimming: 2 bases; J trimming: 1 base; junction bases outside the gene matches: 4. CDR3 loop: CSARPGTSRTDTQYF. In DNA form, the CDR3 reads TGCAGTGCTAGACCCGGGACTAGCCGCACAGATACGCAGTATTTT.

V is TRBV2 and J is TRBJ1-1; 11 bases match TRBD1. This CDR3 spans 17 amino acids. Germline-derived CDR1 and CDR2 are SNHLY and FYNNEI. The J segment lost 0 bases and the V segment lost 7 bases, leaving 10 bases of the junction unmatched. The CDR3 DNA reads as TGTGCCAGCAACATCGGGACAGGGGGATCGATGAACACTGAAGCTTTCTTT. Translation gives CASNIGTGGSMNTEAFF.

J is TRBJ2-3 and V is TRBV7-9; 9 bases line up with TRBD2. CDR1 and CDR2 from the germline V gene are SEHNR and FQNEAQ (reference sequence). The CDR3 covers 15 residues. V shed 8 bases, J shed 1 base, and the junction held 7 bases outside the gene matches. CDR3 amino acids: CASGVAGAGTDTQYF. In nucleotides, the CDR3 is TGTGCCAGCGGCGTAGCGGGAGCGGGCACAGATACGCAGTATTTT.

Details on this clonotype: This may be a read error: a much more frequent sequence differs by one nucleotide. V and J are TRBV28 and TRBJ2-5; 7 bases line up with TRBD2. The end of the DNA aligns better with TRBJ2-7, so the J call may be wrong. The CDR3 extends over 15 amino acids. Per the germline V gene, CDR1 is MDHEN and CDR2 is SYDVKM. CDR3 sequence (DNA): TGTGCCAGCAGTTTACGGACTAGTATGGGCTGCGAGCAGTACTTC. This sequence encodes CASSLRTSMGCEQYF.

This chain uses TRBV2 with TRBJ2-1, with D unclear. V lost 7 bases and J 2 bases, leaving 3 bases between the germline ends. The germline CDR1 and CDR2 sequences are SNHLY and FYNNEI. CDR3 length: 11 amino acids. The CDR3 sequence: CASNPYNEQFF. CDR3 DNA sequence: TGTGCCAGCAATCCCTACAATGAGCAGTTCTTC.

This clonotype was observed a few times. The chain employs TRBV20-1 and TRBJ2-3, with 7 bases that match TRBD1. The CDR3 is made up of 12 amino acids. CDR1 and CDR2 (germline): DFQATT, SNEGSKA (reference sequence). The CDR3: CRGDSPTDTQYF. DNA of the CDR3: TGCAGGGGGGACAGCCCGACAGATACGCAGTATTTT.

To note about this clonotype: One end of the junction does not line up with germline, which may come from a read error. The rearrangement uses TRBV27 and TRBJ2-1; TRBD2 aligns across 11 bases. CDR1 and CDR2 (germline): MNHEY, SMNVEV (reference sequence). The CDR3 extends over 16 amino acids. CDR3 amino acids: CACSYLAGGPLNEQFF. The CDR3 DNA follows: TGTGCCTGCAGTTATTTAGCGGGAGGGCCTCTGAATGAGCAGTTCTTC.

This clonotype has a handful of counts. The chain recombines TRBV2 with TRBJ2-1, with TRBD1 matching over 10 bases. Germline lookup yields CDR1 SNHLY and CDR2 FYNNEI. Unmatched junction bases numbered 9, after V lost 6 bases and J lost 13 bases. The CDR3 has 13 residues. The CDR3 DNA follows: TGTGCCAGCAGGCGGACAGGGGGAGAGACCCAGTTCTTC. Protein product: CASRRTGGETQFF.

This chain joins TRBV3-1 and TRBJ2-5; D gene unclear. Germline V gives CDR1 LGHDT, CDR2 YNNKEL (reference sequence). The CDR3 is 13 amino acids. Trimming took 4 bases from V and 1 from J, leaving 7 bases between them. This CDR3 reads CASSRQFQETQYF. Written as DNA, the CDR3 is TGTGCCAGCAGCCGTCAGTTCCAAGAGACCCAGTACTTC.

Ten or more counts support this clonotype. The CDR3 sequence: CSAPKDPYNEQFF. CDR3 in DNA: TGCAGCGCCCCAAAGGATCCCTACAATGAGCAGTTCTTC. The chain links TRBV29-1 to TRBJ2-1; D gene unclear. This CDR3 spans 13 amino acids. Trimming removed 7 bases from V and 2 bases from J, with 12 bases in between. Germline V gene lookup returns CDR1 SQVTM and CDR2 ANQGSEA.

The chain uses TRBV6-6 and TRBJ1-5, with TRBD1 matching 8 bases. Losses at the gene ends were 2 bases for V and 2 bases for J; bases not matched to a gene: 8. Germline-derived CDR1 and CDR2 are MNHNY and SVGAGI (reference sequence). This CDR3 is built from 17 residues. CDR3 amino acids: CASSYGQGGGGNQPQHF. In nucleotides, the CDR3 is TGTGCCAGCAGTTACGGACAGGGTGGGGGTGGCAATCAGCCCCAGCATTTT.

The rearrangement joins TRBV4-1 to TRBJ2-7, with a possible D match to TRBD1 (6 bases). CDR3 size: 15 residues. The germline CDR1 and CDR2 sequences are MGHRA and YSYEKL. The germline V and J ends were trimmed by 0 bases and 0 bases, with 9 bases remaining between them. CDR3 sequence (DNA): TGCGCCAGCAGCCAAGATCCGGGACACTCCTACGAGCAGTACTTC. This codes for CASSQDPGHSYEQYF.

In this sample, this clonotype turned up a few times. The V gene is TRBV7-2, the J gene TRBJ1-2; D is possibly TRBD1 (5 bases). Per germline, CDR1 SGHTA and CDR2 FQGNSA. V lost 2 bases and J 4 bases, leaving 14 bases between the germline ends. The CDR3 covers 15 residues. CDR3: CASSLIGDGTYGYTF. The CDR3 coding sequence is TGTGCCAGCAGCTTAATAGGGGACGGTACCTATGGCTACACCTTC. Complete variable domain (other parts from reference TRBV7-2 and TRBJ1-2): GAGVSQSPSNKVTEKGKDVELRCDPISGHTALYWYRQSLGQGLEFLIYFQGNSAPDKSGLPSDRFSAERTGGSVSTLTIQRTQQEDSAVYLCASSLIGDGTYGYTFGSGTRLTVV.

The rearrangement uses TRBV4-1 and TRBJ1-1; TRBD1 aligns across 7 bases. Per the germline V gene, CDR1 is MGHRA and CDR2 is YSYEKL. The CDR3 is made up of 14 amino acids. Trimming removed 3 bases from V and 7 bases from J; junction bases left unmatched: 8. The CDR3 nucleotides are TGCGCCAGCAGCCACGGCCAGGGGGTAGGTGAAGCTTTCTTT. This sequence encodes CASSHGQGVGEAFF.

CDR3 sequence (DNA): TGTGCCAGCAGCCGTAGCGGGGGGGCCTTCCATGAGCAGTTCTTC. It specifies CASSRSGGAFHEQFF. The chain links TRBV4-2 to TRBJ2-1, with 11 bases that match TRBD2. J lost 8 bases, V lost 4 bases, and 7 bases had no gene match. The germline gives CDR1 LGHNA, CDR2 YNFKEQ. There are 15 residues in the CDR3.